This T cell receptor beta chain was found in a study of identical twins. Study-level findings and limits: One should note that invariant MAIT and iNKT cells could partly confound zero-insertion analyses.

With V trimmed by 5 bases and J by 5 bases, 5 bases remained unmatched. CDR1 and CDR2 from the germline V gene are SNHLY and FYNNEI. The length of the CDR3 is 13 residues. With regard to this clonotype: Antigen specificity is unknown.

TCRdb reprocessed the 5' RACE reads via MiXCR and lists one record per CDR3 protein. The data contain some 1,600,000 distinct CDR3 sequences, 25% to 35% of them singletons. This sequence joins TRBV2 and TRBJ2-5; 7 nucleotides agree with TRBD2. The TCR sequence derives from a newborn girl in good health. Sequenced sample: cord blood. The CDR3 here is CASSYTSVETQYF. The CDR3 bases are TGTGCCAGCAGTTATACTAGCGTGGAGACCCAGTACTTC.